The 2 T cell receptor beta chains listed next were all sequenced from one sample in a study of T cell repertoires in cytomegalovirus infection. TCRdb re-called the reads with MiXCR, one entry per CDR3 protein. The sample lists about 830,000 distinct CDR3 sequences; about 31% were seen once. No antigen has been identified for these receptors. The specimen comprised cultured CD8+ T cells from PBMCs, sampled from culture after CMV antigen stimulation. The receptors here all came from a human donor in good health (CMV status not recorded). Some clones in this sample may be carry-over from other donors' samples.

The chain employs TRBV5-1 and TRBJ2-3; the match to TRBD1 covers 10 bases. The germline CDR1 and CDR2 sequences are SGHRS and YFSETQ. V shed 4 bases, J shed 2 bases, and the junction held 16 bases outside the gene matches. The CDR3 has 19 residues. In DNA form, the CDR3 reads TGCGCCAGCAGCGGACCGGGACAGGGGAGCCACAGGGCCACAGATACGCAGTATTTT. Its translation: CASSGPGQGSHRATDTQYF.

The chain employs TRBV7-6 and TRBJ1-1; 7 bases fit TRBD1. There are 14 residues in the CDR3. Germline V gene data show CDR1 as SGHVS and CDR2 as FNYEAQ. V shed 4 bases and J 5 bases; nucleotides not matched to a gene: 7. The CDR3 DNA sequence: TGTGCCAGCAGCTACGGACAGGCGGTAACTGAAGCTTTCTTT. This codes for CASSYGQAVTEAFF.